The clone carrying this T cell receptor (beta chain) is a singleton in its sample. This sample is drawn from a study of siplizumab effects on memory and regulatory T cells. Using immunoSEQ multiplex PCR, the repertoire was profiled, and TCRdb retains in-frame clones only, with some absent. The sample lists 70,000 or so clones, under 95% seen once, with around 30% in the top ten. The V gene's germline CDR1 is MGHRA and CDR2 YSYEKL. The CDR3 runs 12 residues. J was trimmed by 6 bases and V by 8 bases; bases with no gene match: 0. The chain joins TRBV4-1 to TRBJ2-2; 10 nucleotides line up with TRBD1. The source is a human donor in good health. Sequencing was carried out using CD8+ T cells sorted from blood. Here the CDR3 DNA reads TGCGCCAGCGGACAGGGGGCCGGGGAGCTGTTTTTT. Its translation: CASGQGAGELFF.